Shown below are 26 T cell receptor beta chains from a single sample sequenced in a study of shared clonotypes between healthy human individuals (dated by TCRdb to the early 2020s). For the CD8 naive samples, CD45RO-negative cells were positively selected for CCR7, yielding a CD45RA+CCR7+ population from which TemRA cells were excluded. The library relied on the immunoSEQ multiplex PCR assay. Held by TCRdb, this immuneACCESS table contains in-frame sequences only and omits some clones. Under half of the omission traces to an unresolved V gene where checked; the cause of the rest is unknown. In all, the sample holds some 740,000 clones, and almost 95% of those were seen once. The top ten hold around 24% of the sample. The sample consisted of naive CD8+ T cells sorted from blood. This specimen's cell subset or site label, interpreted: CD45RA+CCR7+. These TCRs come from a man younger than 45 in good health.

The rearrangement links TRBV2 to TRBJ2-3; 8 bases map to TRBD2. The length of the CDR3 is 15 residues. Germline trimming cut 4 bases from V and 0 bases from J; bases unmatched to any gene: 3. From germline, CDR1 is SNHLY and CDR2 FYNNEI. CDR3 sequence (DNA): TGTGCCAGCAGTGGACTAGCGACTAGCACAGATACGCAGTATTTT. Residues: CASSGLATSTDTQYF.

The V call is TRBV4-1, the J call TRBJ2-7, with no clear D. The CDR3 covers 12 residues. V was cut by 2 bases and J by 6 bases, with 8 bases left in between. The germline CDR1 and CDR2 sequences are MGHRA and YSYEKL. DNA of the CDR3: TGCGCCAGCAGCCAACTGACGGGCGAGCAGTACTTC. This translates into CASSQLTGEQYF.

The rearrangement uses TRBV9 and TRBJ2-3; no clear D gene. The CDR3 is 14 amino acids. Germline CDR1 is SGDLS and CDR2 is YYNGEE. Trimming took off 3 bases at V and 3 bases at J, with 11 bases between the two ends. The CDR3 DNA reads TGTGCCAGCAGCGGCGGATTGGGAACAGATACGCAGTATTTT. Translated: CASSGGLGTDTQYF.

The chain has TRBV2 and TRBJ2-7; 10 nucleotides line up with TRBD1. This CDR3 has 15 amino acids. From germline, CDR1 is SNHLY and CDR2 FYNNEI. J was trimmed by 1 base and V by 3 bases; bases with no gene match: 3. CDR3 sequence: CASSEGQGISYEQYF. CDR3 DNA sequence: TGTGCCAGCAGTGAGGGACAGGGGATTTCCTACGAGCAGTACTTC.

The V call is TRBV2, the J call TRBJ2-3, with 7 bases identical to TRBD2. There are 13 residues in the CDR3. CDR1 and CDR2 from the germline V gene are SNHLY and FYNNEI. V gave up 10 bases and J gave up 0 bases; unmatched junction bases: 4. The CDR3 DNA sequence: TGTGCCACTAGCGGAGGGAGCACAGATACGCAGTATTTT. Translated, it gives CATSGGSTDTQYF.

This clone was detected once. The V and J genes are TRBV5-1 and TRBJ2-3; no firm D call. V lost 3 bases to trimming and J lost 3 bases, with 8 bases between them. The length of the CDR3 is 13 residues. Per germline, CDR1 SGHRS and CDR2 YFSETQ. The CDR3 DNA reads as TGCGCCAGCAGCTCCCGAGAGACAGATACGCAGTATTTT. Its translation: CASSSRETDTQYF.

Only one count was recorded for this clone. This rearrangement joins TRBV7-2 to TRBJ1-4; possible D gene TRBD1, 6 bases. The germline gives CDR1 SGHTA, CDR2 FQGNSA. Trimming took 1 base from V and 8 from J, leaving 17 bases between them. The CDR3 runs 16 residues. This CDR3 reads CASSLGLFGGREKLFF. The CDR3 region has the DNA TGTGCCAGCAGCTTAGGACTGTTTGGGGGGCGGGAAAAACTGTTTTTT.

This chain connects TRBV11-2 to TRBJ2-1, with D possibly being TRBD1 or TRBD2 (5 bases each). The germline gives CDR1 SGHAT, CDR2 FQNNGV. V dropped 6 bases and J dropped 6 bases, with 27 bases sitting between them. CDR3 length: 18 amino acids. Here the CDR3 reads CASSSLLSEGYSGNEQFF. In nucleotides, the CDR3 is TGTGCCAGCAGTAGCTTACTAAGTGAGGGGTATTCAGGCAATGAGCAGTTCTTC.

This clone was seen only a few times. The gene calls are TRBV4-1 and TRBJ2-1; 7 nucleotides agree with TRBD2. The CDR3 contains 16 residues. V lost 0 bases and J lost 3; bases outside the gene matches: 5. The germline gives CDR1 MGHRA, CDR2 YSYEKL. The CDR3 protein is CASSQEGGRFYNEQFF. CDR3 in DNA: TGCGCCAGCAGCCAAGAAGGCGGGAGATTCTACAATGAGCAGTTCTTC.

V usage is TRBV4-1 and J usage is TRBJ1-3, with D possibly TRBD1 on 5 matching bases. This CDR3 is built from 16 residues. Trimming took off 1 base at V and 0 bases at J, with 10 bases between the two ends. Germline assignment: CDR1 MGHRA and CDR2 YSYEKL. This CDR3 reads CASSQVGRVSGNTIYF. In DNA form, the CDR3 reads TGCGCCAGCAGCCAAGTTGGCAGGGTCTCTGGAAACACCATATATTTT.

The chain employs TRBV6-4 and TRBJ2-7, with 7 nucleotides matching TRBD1. Losses at the gene ends were 0 bases for V and 3 bases for J; bases not matched to a gene: 5. Germline V gives CDR1 MRHNA, CDR2 SNTAGT. The CDR3 sequence is 15 residues long. DNA for the CDR3: TGTGCCAGCAGTGACTCGTCCGCAGGGGGCTACGAGCAGTACTTC. As protein: CASSDSSAGGYEQYF.

J is TRBJ2-3 and V is TRBV6-1; 11 bases are a match to TRBD2. V shed 3 bases, J shed 2 bases, and the junction held 16 bases outside the gene matches. The CDR3 has 20 amino acids. The germline gives CDR1 MNHNS, CDR2 SASEGT. DNA for the CDR3: TGTGCCAGCAGTGATTTTACTAGCGGGAGCATCCCGACCTCCACAGATACGCAGTATTTT. Translated: CASSDFTSGSIPTSTDTQYF.

This chain connects TRBV11-2 to TRBJ2-7; the match to TRBD2 covers 11 bases. Unmatched junction bases numbered 6, after V lost 5 bases and J lost 0 bases. The CDR3 totals 16 residues. Germline V CDR1 and CDR2: SGHAT, FQNNGV. CDR3 region: CASSLPGTSGSYEQYF. CDR3 nucleotides: TGTGCCAGCAGCCTCCCCGGGACTAGCGGCTCCTACGAGCAGTACTTC.

The CDR3 DNA is TGTGCCAGCAGTTTCCAGGGAGGCGGCACTGAAGCTTTCTTT. Its translation is CASSFQGGGTEAFF. This rearrangement joins TRBV28 to TRBJ1-1, with D possibly matching TRBD1 (5 bases). The V and J ends lost 3 bases and 4 bases respectively, with 12 bases between them. The germline V gene encodes CDR1 MDHEN and CDR2 SYDVKM. This CDR3 has 14 residues.

This sequence joins TRBV27 and TRBJ2-7, with a weak D call TRBD1 (6 bases). The germline CDR1 and CDR2 sequences are MNHEY and SMNVEV (reference sequence). CDR3 size: 13 residues. V lost 3 bases to trimming and J lost 6 bases, with 12 bases between them. The CDR3 region has the DNA TGTGCCAGCAGTTTGTCAGGGGCACGCGAGCAGTACTTC. This translates into CASSLSGAREQYF.

The chain recombines TRBV27 with TRBJ1-5; D call uncertain. The CDR3 totals 16 residues. Germline lookup yields CDR1 MNHEY and CDR2 SMNVEV (reference sequence). With 0 bases removed from V and 8 bases from J, the gap between germline ends came to 17 bases. The CDR3 sequence is CASSLSREIPGEPQHF. CDR3 nucleotides: TGTGCCAGCAGTTTATCTCGGGAGATCCCTGGGGAGCCCCAGCATTTT.

As regards this clone: Its ends do not fully match the called genes, so a read error is possible. This chain joins TRBV7-7 and TRBJ2-1, with TRBD1 matching over 11 bases. CDR1 is SSHAT and CDR2 is FNYEAQ in the germline V gene (reference sequence). This CDR3 is 15 amino acids long. The CDR3 spells CASSLGTGGNNEQFF. The CDR3 coding sequence is TGTGCTAGCAGCTTAGGGACAGGGGGTAACAATGAGCAGTTCTTC. The full variable domain, completed using reference TRBV7-7 and TRBJ2-1, is GAGVSQSPRYKVTKRGQDVTLRCDPISSHATLYWYQQALGQGPEFLTYFNYEAQPDKSGLPSDRFSAERPEGSISTLTIQRTEQRDSAMYRCASSLGTGGNNEQFFGPGTRLTVL.

The chain joins TRBV28 to TRBJ2-7, with D maybe TRBD1 (5 bases). The germline V and J ends were trimmed by 6 bases and 8 bases, with 20 bases remaining between them. The germline V gene encodes CDR1 MDHEN and CDR2 SYDVKM. The length of the CDR3 is 14 residues. CDR3 sequence (DNA): TGTGCCAGCAGCCTACGACAGTCGAAGTCCAAGCAGTACTTC. Translation gives CASSLRQSKSKQYF.

V and J are TRBV10-3 and TRBJ2-1; a weak D match, TRBD1 (6 bases). V was clipped by 0 bases and J by 8 bases, with 8 bases between them. This CDR3 region has 13 residues. The germline CDR1 and CDR2 sequences are ENHRY and SYGVKD. Written as DNA, the CDR3 is TGTGCCATCAGTGAGTCCAGGGGTCATGAGCAGTTCTTC. It translates to CAISESRGHEQFF.

The chain is built from TRBV28 and TRBJ2-7, with 11 positions matching TRBD2. There are 17 residues in the CDR3. Germline CDR1 is MDHEN and CDR2 is SYDVKM. The V and J ends lost 5 bases and 7 bases, in that order; junction bases with no gene match: 16. The CDR3 nucleotides read TGTGCCAGCAGTCCTTTCTCTAGCGGGAGGCCTCATTGGGAGCAGTACTTC. Residues: CASSPFSSGRPHWEQYF.

Concerning this clone: One junction end disagrees with the germline gene, perhaps due to a read error. V is TRBV7-9 and J is TRBJ2-1, with D possibly matching TRBD2 (6 bases). This CDR3 comprises 19 residues. Germline lookup yields CDR1 SEHNR and CDR2 FQNEAQ (reference sequence). The CDR3 nucleotides are TGTGCCAGCAGTTTAGAGCCCCCGGACTACCAAAGCTCCTACAATGAGCAGTTCTTC. Its translation is CASSLEPPDYQSSYNEQFF.

This chain joins TRBV5-1 and TRBJ2-7; D is perhaps TRBD1 (5 bases). V was trimmed by 0 bases and J by 2 bases, leaving 9 bases between them. The CDR3 contains 14 residues. Germline lookup yields CDR1 SGHRS and CDR2 YFSETQ. CDR3 DNA: TGCGCCAGCAGCTTGGAGGGGATCGCCTACGAGCAGTACTTC. This gives the protein CASSLEGIAYEQYF.

The genes are TRBV11-2 and TRBJ2-7, with a possible D match to TRBD2 (5 bases). This CDR3 spans 14 amino acids. Germline CDR1 is SGHAT and CDR2 is FQNNGV. Trimming cost V 3 bases and J 1 base, with 10 bases left between them. This chain's CDR3 is CASSLGVGSYEQYF. In DNA form, the CDR3 reads TGTGCCAGCAGCTTGGGAGTAGGGTCCTACGAGCAGTACTTC.

This sequence joins TRBV2 and TRBJ2-1, with D maybe TRBD2 (6 bases). Deletions cut 4 bases from V and 9 bases from J, with 13 bases between. This CDR3 region has 13 residues. Germline CDR1 SNHLY, CDR2 FYNNEI. CDR3: CASSGETSFEQFF. The DNA of the CDR3 is TGTGCCAGCAGTGGGGAGACTAGTTTTGAGCAGTTCTTC.

The chain joins TRBV27 to TRBJ2-5, with 9 bases lining up with TRBD2. Trimming cost V 5 bases and J 4 bases; bases outside gene matches: 5. Germline V gives CDR1 MNHEY, CDR2 SMNVEV (reference sequence). The CDR3 is 14 residues long. Written as DNA, the CDR3 is TGTGCCAGCAGTCCCTTACTAGCGGGAGAGACCCAGTACTTC. Its protein is CASSPLLAGETQYF.

The V gene is TRBV10-2, the J gene TRBJ2-1, with 7 bases matching TRBD1. Unmatched junction bases numbered 12, after V lost 10 bases and J lost 6 bases. The CDR3 totals 14 residues. The V gene's germline CDR1 is WSHSY and CDR2 SAAADI. The CDR3 DNA is TGCGCCACCGTGACAGGGTTAGACCGCAATGAGCAGTTCTTC. This codes for CATVTGLDRNEQFF.